The TCR beta chain under discussion was sequenced for a study of cytomegalovirus exposure and HLA in healthy donors. The germline gives CDR1 DFQATT, CDR2 SNEGSKA (reference sequence). With 6 bases removed from V and 3 bases from J, the gap between germline ends came to 8 bases. The CDR3 consists of 11 residues. The PCR was carried out with 60 Vbeta primers and 13 Jbeta primers. Clones were read by immunoSEQ multiplex PCR, and TCRdb kept only the in-frame ones, dropping some. This repertoire shows 95,000 to 110,000 clones, over 9% found once; its top ten account for about 5%. Source material: PBMCs. The clonotype comes from a man in his forties in good health and CMV-seropositive. The chain recombines TRBV20-1 with TRBJ2-5, with D tentatively TRBD1 (6 bases). This CDR3 reads CSANREETQYF. The CDR3 DNA reads TGCAGTGCCAACAGGGAAGAGACCCAGTACTTC.